This T cell receptor beta chain was recorded in a study of vaccination effects on CD4 cells after COVID-19. At the level of the study: Following the second dose by a median of 72 days, the post-vaccine samples were obtained.

Profiled with immunoSEQ multiplex PCR; TCRdb holds only in-frame clones, not every one. The sample carries more than 65,000 clones, around 80% recorded once. Concerning this clone: The antigen is unknown.

V lost 4 bases to trimming and J lost 4 bases; unmatched junction nucleotides: 13. CDR3 length: 17 amino acids. Germline lookup yields CDR1 ENHRY and CDR2 SYGVKD. Antigen-specific CD4+ T cells expanded by the ViraFEST assay with viral peptide pools were then sequenced. It was after roughly 11 days of culture that CD4+ T cells were isolated. Vaccination of participants consisted of two doses of either the BNT162b2 or mRNA-1273 vaccine. V usage is TRBV10-3 and J usage is TRBJ1-3; 7 positions agree with TRBD1. The source material was CD4+ T cells from PBMCs cultured with HCoV-229E spike peptides, sampled after COVID-19 vaccination. The TCR originated in a human donor who received a COVID-19 vaccine. The CDR3 spells CAISGPGQGGAGNTIYF. The CDR3 DNA sequence: TGTGCCATCAGTGGACCGGGGCAGGGGGGCGCCGGAAACACCATATATTTT.